This T cell receptor beta chain is from a study of blood T cell repertoires in COVID-19. Study in general: Whether acute or convalescent, the COVID-19 samples came from the United States, Italy and Spain. Sources were T cells, B-cell-depleted T cells, or PBMCs; the material itself was cDNA or gDNA.

Per the original data handling: How many nucleated cells were present was estimated from reference gene primer amplification. Measured with immunoSEQ multiplex PCR; TCRdb has only the in-frame clones, and not every one. The V and J calls and clone size are taken from that table; D and trimming were inferred from the DNA. This sample has a few hundred thousand clones, with 84% found just once. V was cut by 5 bases and J by 4 bases, with 15 bases left in between. Germline V gives CDR1 SGHRS, CDR2 YFSETQ. The CDR3 is 14 amino acids. This chain joins TRBV5-1 and TRBJ1-1; no definite D call. The sample consisted of peripheral blood. The receptor comes from a woman in her 30s who had recovered from COVID-19. The CDR3 DNA sequence: TGCGCCAGCAGTTCGGCGGCCTTAGTCACTGAAGCTTTCTTT. Amino acid sequence: CASSSAALVTEAFF. Supplemented by reference TRBV5-1 and TRBJ1-1, the full variable domain reads KAGVTQTPRYLIKTRGQQVTLSCSPISGHRSVSWYQQTPGQGLQFLFEYFSETQRNKGNFPGRFSGRQFSNSRSEMNVSTLELGDSALYLCASSSAALVTEAFFGQGTRLTVV.